This T cell receptor beta chain is drawn from a study of CD8+ T cells in alopecia areata. Concerning this clone itself: Its antigen is unknown.

Germline-derived CDR1 and CDR2 are LNHNV and YYDKDF (reference sequence). This CDR3 contains 13 residues. V was shortened by 5 bases and J by 2 bases, with 10 bases between the two germline ends. As the sequencing template, cDNA was produced by extracting RNA and reverse transcribing it. The method was immunoSEQ multiplex PCR; TCRdb's version includes in-frame clones alone and lacks a portion of them. The data hold under 300,000 clones, with approximately 60% observed a single time. The treatment: oral pan-JAK inhibitor, 5-10 mg twice daily. Study observations and caveats: Tofacitinib significantly brought down scalp clonality and expanded CD8+ clones among top 100. Numerous clones, expanded in lesions, remained in scalp and blood during tofacitinib.

The chain carries TRBV15 and TRBJ2-7, with TRBD1 as a possible D gene (6 bases). The sequencing here drew on CD4+ T cells sorted from blood, taken between weeks 51 and 52, from a patient treated with tofacitinib. This receptor was identified in a human donor with alopecia areata. CDR3 amino acids: CATSRDRTYEQYF. CDR3 nucleotides: TGTGCCACCAGCCGCGACAGGACCTACGAGCAGTACTTC. The whole variable domain, remainder taken from reference TRBV15 and TRBJ2-7, is DAMVIQNPRYQVTQFGKPVTLSCSQTLNHNVMYWYQQKSSQAPKLLFHYYDKDFNNEADTPDNFQSRRPNTSFCFLDIRSPGLGDTAMYLCATSRDRTYEQYFGPGTRLTVT.